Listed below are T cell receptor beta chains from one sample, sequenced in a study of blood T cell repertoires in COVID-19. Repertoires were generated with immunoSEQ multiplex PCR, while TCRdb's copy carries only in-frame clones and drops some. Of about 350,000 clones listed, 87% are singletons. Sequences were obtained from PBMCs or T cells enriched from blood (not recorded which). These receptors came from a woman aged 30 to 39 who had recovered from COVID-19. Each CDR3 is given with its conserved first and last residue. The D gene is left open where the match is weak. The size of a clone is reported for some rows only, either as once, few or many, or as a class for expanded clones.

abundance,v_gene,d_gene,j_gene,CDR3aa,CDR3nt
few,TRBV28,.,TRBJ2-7,CASSLGRYEQYF,TGTGCCAGCAGTTTAGGGAGGTACGAGCAGTACTTC
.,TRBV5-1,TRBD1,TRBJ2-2,CASRRTGENTGELFF,TGCGCCAGCAGACGGACAGGGGAGAACACCGGGGAGCTGTTTTTT
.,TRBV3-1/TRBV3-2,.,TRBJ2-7,CASSRGGQESSYEQYF,TGTGCCAGCAGCCGGGGGGGACAGGAGAGCTCCTACGAGCAGTACTTC
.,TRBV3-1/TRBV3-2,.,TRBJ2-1,CASSQDAGNNEQFF,TGTGCCAGCAGCCAAGATGCAGGGAACAATGAGCAGTTCTTC
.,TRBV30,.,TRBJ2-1,CAWTAGGYNEQFF,TGTGCCTGGACGGCAGGGGGGTACAATGAGCAGTTCTTC
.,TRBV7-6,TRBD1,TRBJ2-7,CASSLGGGDSSYEQYF,TGTGCCAGCAGCTTAGGGGGTGGGGACAGCTCCTACGAGCAGTACTTC
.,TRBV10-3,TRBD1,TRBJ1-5,CAIRGQGDNQPQHF,TGTGCCATCAGGGGACAGGGTGACAATCAGCCCCAGCATTTT
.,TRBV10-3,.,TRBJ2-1,CAISGTGSPNEQFF,TGTGCCATCAGTGGTACAGGTTCCCCCAATGAGCAGTTCTTC
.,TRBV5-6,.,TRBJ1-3,CASSVIGLGPGNTIYF,TGTGCCAGCAGCGTGATAGGGTTGGGGCCTGGAAACACCATATATTTT
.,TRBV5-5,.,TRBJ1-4,CASSLSGRGEKLFF,TGTGCCAGCAGCTTGTCGGGTAGGGGTGAAAAACTGTTTTTT
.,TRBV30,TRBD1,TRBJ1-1,CACHPFGTDTNLWGNTEAFF,TGTGCCTGCCACCCCTTCGGGACAGACACAAATCTTTGGGGGAACACTGAAGCTTTCTTT
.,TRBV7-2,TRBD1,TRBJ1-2,CASSLDIDRALYGYTF,TGTGCCAGCAGCTTAGATATAGACAGGGCACTCTATGGCTACACCTTC
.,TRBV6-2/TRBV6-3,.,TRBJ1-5,CASSYPIGGLANQPQHF,TGTGCCAGCAGTTACCCTATTGGAGGTCTTGCGAATCAGCCCCAGCATTTT
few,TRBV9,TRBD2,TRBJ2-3,CASSVGGGVNTQYF,TGTGCCAGCAGCGTAGGCGGGGGGGTAAATACGCAGTATTTT
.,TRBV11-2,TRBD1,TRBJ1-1,CASSLPGTGRNTEAFF,TGTGCCAGCAGCTTACCCGGGACAGGGAGGAACACTGAAGCTTTCTTT
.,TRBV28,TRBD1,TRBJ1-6,CASSLLQGATYNSPLHF,TGTGCCAGCAGTTTATTACAGGGGGCTACCTATAATTCACCCCTCCACTTT
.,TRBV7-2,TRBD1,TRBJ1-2,CASSLAGQPRTGYTF,TGTGCCAGCAGCTTAGCGGGACAGCCTAGGACTGGCTACACCTTC
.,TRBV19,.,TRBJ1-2,CASSMGGRNYGYTF,TGTGCCAGTAGTATGGGGGGGCGGAACTATGGCTACACCTTC
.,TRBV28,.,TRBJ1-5,CASSDRIRNQPQHF,TGTGCCAGCAGCGACAGGATACGCAATCAGCCCCAGCATTTT
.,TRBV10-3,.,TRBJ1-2,CAITSEVTYGYTF,TGTGCCATCACATCAGAGGTTACCTATGGCTACACCTTC
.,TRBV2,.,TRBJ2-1,CASSGVGRLIEQFF,TGTGCCAGCAGTGGCGTCGGCAGGTTAATTGAGCAGTTCTTC
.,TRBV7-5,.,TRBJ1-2,CVRNLGQGYGYTF,TGTGTCAGAAACCTCGGACAGGGCTATGGCTACACCTTC
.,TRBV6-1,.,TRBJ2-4,CASSEGPGFLPKNIQYF,TGTGCCAGCAGTGAAGGTCCGGGGTTCTTACCCAAAAACATTCAGTACTTC
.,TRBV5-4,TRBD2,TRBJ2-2,CASSTSGGNTGELFF,TGTGCCAGCAGCACTAGCGGGGGAAACACCGGGGAGCTGTTTTTT
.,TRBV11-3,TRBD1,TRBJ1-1,CASSQQGDTEAFF,TGTGCCAGCAGCCAACAGGGGGACACTGAAGCTTTCTTT
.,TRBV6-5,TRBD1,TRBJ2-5,CASSPPGQGTETQYF,TGTGCCAGCAGTCCCCCGGGACAGGGTACAGAGACCCAGTACTTC
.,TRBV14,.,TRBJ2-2,CASSQDGPGFNTGELFF,TGTGCCAGCAGCCAAGATGGTCCGGGATTTAACACCGGGGAGCTGTTTTTT
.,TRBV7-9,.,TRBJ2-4,CASSLSSWGRNIQYF,TGTGCCAGCAGCTTATCCTCCTGGGGGAGGAACATTCAGTACTTC
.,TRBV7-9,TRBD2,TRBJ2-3,CASSSTSGGSSTDTQYF,TGTGCCAGCAGCTCCACTAGCGGGGGGTCTAGCACAGATACGCAGTATTTT
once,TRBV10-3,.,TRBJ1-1,CAISESAGWNTEAFF,TGTGCCATCAGTGAGTCAGCAGGGTGGAACACTGAAGCTTTCTTT
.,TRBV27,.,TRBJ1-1,CASSHAAGPTRNTEAFF,TGTGCCAGCAGCCACGCAGCGGGGCCGACCAGAAACACTGAAGCTTTCTTT
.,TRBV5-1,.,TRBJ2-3,CASSLPSAADTQYF,TGCGCCAGCAGCCTTCCTTCGGCGGCAGATACGCAGTATTTT
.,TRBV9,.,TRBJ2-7,CASSLGGPAYEQYF,TGTGCCAGCAGCCTGGGGGGGCCCGCCTACGAGCAGTACTTC
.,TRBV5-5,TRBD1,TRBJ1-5,CASSLEGALGPQHF,TGTGCCAGCAGCTTGGAGGGGGCCCTGGGGCCCCAGCATTTT
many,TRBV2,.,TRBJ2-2,CASRGENTGELFF,TGTGCCTCCAGGGGAGAGAACACCGGGGAGCTGTTTTTT
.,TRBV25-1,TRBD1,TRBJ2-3,CASSEYGTGEADTQYF,TGTGCCAGCAGTGAATATGGGACAGGGGAAGCAGATACGCAGTATTTT
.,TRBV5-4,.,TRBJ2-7,CASSLVGGEQYF,TGTGCCAGCAGCTTGGTGGGGGGCGAGCAGTACTTC
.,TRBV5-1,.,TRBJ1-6,CASSLAQGENSPLHF,TGCGCCAGCAGCTTGGCACAGGGAGAGAATTCACCCCTCCACTTT
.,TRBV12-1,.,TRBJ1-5,CASSFRRGIYSNQPQHF,TGTGCCAGCAGCTTTCGCAGGGGGATATATAGCAATCAGCCCCAGCATTTT
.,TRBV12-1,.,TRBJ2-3,CASSLQAGANTDTQYF,TGTGCCAGCAGCTTACAAGCGGGGGCTAACACAGATACGCAGTATTTT
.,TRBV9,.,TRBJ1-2,CASSRGTYGYTF,TGTGCCAGCAGCCGGGGGACCTATGGCTACACCTTC
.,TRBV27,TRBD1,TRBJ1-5,CASSLYRGQPQHF,TGTGCCAGCAGTTTATACAGGGGACAGCCCCAGCATTTT